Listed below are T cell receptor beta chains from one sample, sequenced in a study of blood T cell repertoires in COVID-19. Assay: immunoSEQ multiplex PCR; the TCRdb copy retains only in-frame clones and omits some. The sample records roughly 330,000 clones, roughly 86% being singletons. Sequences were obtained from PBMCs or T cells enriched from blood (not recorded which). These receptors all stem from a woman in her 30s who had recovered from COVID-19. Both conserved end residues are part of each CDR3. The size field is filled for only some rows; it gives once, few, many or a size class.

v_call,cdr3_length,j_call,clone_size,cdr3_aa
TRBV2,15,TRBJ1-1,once,CASGGTGGSNTEAFF
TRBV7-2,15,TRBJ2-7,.,CASSSVTGGWYEQYF
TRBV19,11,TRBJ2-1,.,CASSILYEQFF
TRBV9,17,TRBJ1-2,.,CASSVVPRTGRHYGYTF
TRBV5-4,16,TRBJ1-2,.,CASTSRVGRGNYGYTF
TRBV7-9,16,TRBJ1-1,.,CASSLPQTGKNTEAFF
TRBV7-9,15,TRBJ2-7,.,CASRPIRDRVYEQYF
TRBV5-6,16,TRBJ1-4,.,CASSPELRNDNEKLFF
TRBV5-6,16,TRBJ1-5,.,CASSFSAGGVNQPQHF
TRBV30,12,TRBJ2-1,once,CAWSRQNNEQFF
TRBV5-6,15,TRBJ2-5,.,CASSLVRGIRETQYF